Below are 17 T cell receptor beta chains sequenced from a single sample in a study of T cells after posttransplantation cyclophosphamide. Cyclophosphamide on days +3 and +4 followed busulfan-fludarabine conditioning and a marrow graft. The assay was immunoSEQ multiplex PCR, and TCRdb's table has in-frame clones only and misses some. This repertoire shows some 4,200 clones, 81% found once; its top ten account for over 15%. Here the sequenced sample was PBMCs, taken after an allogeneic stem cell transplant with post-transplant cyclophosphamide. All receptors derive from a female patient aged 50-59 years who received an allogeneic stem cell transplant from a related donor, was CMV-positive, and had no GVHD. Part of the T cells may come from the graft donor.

The CDR3 coding sequence is TGTGCCAGCAGCCTATCGCGGGTCGGGGAGCTGTTTTTT. Its protein is CASSLSRVGELFF. The gene calls are TRBV14 and TRBJ2-2; TRBD2 is a possible D gene (5 bases). The CDR3 loop spans 13 amino acids. Germline V lookup: CDR1 SGHDN, CDR2 FVKESK. Trimming took 4 bases from V and 7 from J, leaving 10 bases between them.

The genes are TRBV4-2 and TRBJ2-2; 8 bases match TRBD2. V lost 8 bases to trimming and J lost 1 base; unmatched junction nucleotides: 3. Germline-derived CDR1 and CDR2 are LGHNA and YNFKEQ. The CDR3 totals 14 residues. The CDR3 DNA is TGTGCCAGCGCAGCGGGAGAGAACACCGGGGAGCTGTTTTTT. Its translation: CASAAGENTGELFF.

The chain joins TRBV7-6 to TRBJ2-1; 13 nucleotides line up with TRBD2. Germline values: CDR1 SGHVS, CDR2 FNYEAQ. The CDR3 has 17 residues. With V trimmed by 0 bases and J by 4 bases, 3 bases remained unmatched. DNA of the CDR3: TGTGCCAGCAGCTTAGCGTCGGGACTAGCGGGATACAATGAGCAGTTCTTC. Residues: CASSLASGLAGYNEQFF. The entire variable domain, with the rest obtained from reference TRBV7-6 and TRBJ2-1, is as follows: GAGVSQSPRYKVTKRGQDVALRCDPISGHVSLYWYRQALGQGPEFLTYFNYEAQQDKSGLPNDRFSAERPEGSISTLTIQRTEQRDSAMYRCASSLASGLAGYNEQFFGPGTRLTVL.

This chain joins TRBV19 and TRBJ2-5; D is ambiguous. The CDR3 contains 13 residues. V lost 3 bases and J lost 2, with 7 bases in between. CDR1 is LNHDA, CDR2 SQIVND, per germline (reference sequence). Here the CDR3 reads CASSIRVQETQYF. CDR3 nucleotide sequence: TGTGCCAGTAGTATTCGGGTACAAGAGACCCAGTACTTC. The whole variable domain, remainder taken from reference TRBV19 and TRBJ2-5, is DGGITQSPKYLFRKEGQNVTLSCEQNLNHDAMYWYRQDPGQGLRLIYYSQIVNDFQKGDIAEGYSVSREKKESFPLTVTSAQKNPTAFYLCASSIRVQETQYFGPGTRLLVL.

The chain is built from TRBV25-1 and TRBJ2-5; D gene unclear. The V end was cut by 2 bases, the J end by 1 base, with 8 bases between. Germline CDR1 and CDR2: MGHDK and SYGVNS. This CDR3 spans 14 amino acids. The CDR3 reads CASSETEVQETQYF. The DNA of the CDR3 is TGTGCCAGCAGTGAAACAGAAGTCCAAGAGACCCAGTACTTC. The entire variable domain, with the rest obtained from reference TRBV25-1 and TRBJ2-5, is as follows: EADIYQTPRYLVIGTGKKITLECSQTMGHDKMYWYQQDPGMELHLIHYSYGVNSTEKGDLSSESTVSRIRTEHFPLTLESARPSHTSQYLCASSETEVQETQYFGPGTRLLVL.

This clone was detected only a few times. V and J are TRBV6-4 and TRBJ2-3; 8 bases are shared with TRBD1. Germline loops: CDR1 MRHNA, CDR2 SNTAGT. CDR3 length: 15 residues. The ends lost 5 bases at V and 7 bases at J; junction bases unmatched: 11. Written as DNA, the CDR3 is TGTGCCAGCAGTTCGGCGGCAGGGGGCTTAAATACGCAGTATTTT. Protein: CASSSAAGGLNTQYF.

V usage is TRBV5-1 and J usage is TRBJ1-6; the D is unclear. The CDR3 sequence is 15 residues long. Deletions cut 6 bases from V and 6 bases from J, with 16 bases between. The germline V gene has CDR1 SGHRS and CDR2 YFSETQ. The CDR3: CASTTSGEGNSPLHF. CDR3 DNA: TGCGCCAGCACCACCTCCGGTGAGGGTAATTCACCCCTCCACTTT.

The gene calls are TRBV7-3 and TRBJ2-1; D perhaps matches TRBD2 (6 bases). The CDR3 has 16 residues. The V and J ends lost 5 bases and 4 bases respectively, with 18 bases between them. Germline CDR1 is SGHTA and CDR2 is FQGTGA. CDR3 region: CASSDTGSGTYNEQFF. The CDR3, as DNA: TGTGCCAGCAGCGACACCGGGAGCGGAACTTACAATGAGCAGTTCTTC.

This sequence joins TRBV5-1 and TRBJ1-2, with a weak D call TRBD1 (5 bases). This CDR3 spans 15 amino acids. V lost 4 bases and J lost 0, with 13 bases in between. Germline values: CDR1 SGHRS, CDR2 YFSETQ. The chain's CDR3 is CASSGGRGANYGYTF. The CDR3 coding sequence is TGCGCCAGCAGCGGCGGGAGGGGAGCTAACTATGGCTACACCTTC.

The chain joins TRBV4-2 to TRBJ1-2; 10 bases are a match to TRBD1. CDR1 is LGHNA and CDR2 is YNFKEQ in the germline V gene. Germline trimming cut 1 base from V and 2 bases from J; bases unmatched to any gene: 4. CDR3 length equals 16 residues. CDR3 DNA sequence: TGTGCCAGCAGCCAAGCCGGGACAGGGGCCAACTATGGCTACACCTTC. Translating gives CASSQAGTGANYGYTF.

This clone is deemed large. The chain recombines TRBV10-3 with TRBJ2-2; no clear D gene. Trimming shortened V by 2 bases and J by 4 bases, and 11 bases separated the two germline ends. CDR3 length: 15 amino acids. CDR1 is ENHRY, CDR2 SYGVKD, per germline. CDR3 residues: CAISEGRPPTGELFF. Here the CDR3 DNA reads TGTGCCATCAGTGAGGGCCGCCCCCCCACCGGGGAGCTGTTTTTT.

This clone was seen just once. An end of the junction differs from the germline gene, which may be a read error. The CDR3 DNA follows: TGTGCCAGCAGCTTAGCCGGAGAGGCCCAGTACTTC. Residues: CASSLAGEAQYF. The chain has TRBV11-2 and TRBJ2-5; D is uncertain. This CDR3 has 12 residues. CDR1 and CDR2 from the germline V gene are SGHAT and FQNNGV.

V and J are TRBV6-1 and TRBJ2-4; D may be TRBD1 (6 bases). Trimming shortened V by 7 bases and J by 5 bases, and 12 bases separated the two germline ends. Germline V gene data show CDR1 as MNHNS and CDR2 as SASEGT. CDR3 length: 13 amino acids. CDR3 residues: CASMGAPENIQYF. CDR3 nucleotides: TGTGCCAGCATGGGGGCGCCCGAAAACATTCAGTACTTC.

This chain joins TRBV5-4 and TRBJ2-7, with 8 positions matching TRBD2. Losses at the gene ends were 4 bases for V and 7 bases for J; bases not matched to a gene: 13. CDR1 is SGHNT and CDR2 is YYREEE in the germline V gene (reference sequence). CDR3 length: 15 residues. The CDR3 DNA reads TGTGCCAGCAGCCCGTGGGAGCGGGAGCCCTCGGAGCAGTACTTC. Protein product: CASSPWEREPSEQYF.

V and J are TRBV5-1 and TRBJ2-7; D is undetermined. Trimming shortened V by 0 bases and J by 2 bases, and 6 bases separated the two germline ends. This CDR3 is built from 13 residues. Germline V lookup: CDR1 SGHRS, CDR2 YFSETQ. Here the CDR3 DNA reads TGCGCCAGCAGCTTGGCCCCCGCCTACGAGCAGTACTTC. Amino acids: CASSLAPAYEQYF. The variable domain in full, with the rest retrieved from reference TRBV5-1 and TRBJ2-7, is KAGVTQTPRYLIKTRGQQVTLSCSPISGHRSVSWYQQTPGQGLQFLFEYFSETQRNKGNFPGRFSGRQFSNSRSEMNVSTLELGDSALYLCASSLAPAYEQYFGPGTRLTVT.

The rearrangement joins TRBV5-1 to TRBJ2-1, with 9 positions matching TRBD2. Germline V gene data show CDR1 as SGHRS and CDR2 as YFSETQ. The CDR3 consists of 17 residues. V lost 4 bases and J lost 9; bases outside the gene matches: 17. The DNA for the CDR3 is TGCGCCAGCAGCAGGGAGGGACTAGCCAGGGAATTCACTGAGCAGTTCTTC. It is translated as CASSREGLAREFTEQFF.

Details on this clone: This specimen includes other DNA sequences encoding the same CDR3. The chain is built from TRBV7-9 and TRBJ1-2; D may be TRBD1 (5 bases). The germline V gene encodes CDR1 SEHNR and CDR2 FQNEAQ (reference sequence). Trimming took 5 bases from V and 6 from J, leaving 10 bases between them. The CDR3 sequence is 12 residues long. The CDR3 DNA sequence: TGTGCCAGCAGCAAGTCACAGGATGGCTACACCTTC. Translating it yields CASSKSQDGYTF.